This is a list of T cell receptor beta chains from one sample in a study of cytomegalovirus exposure and HLA in healthy donors. Generated by immunoSEQ multiplex PCR, the TCRdb table keeps only in-frame clones and is missing some. This sample has about 150,000 clones, with approximately 78% found just once. Sample: PBMCs. The receptors come from a woman aged 50 to 60 in good health and CMV-seropositive. Each CDR3 is given with its conserved first and last residue. D genes are given only for firm matches. Rows give clone size only sometimes, using once, few, many, or a class for an expanded clone.

clone_size: -
d_call: -
v_call: TRBV18
j_call: TRBJ1-4
cdr3_aa: CASSEGPGEKLFF
cdr3_nt: TGTGCCAGCTCGGAGGGCCCCGGGGAAAAACTGTTTTTT

clone_size: -
d_call: TRBD2
v_call: TRBV5-1
j_call: TRBJ2-5
cdr3_aa: CASSREGETQYF
cdr3_nt: TGCGCCAGCAGCCGGGAGGGAGAGACCCAGTACTTC

clone_size: -
d_call: -
v_call: TRBV18
j_call: TRBJ2-1
cdr3_aa: CASSPLLSSYNEQFF
cdr3_nt: TGTGCCAGCTCACCACTCCTAAGCTCCTACAATGAGCAGTTCTTC

clone_size: -
d_call: TRBD1
v_call: TRBV10-3
j_call: TRBJ1-6
cdr3_aa: CATSLTGQNSPLHF
cdr3_nt: TGTGCCACCTCATTGACAGGGCAGAATTCACCCCTCCACTTT

clone_size: -
d_call: -
v_call: TRBV11-2
j_call: TRBJ2-3
cdr3_aa: CASSLTRTSTDTQYF
cdr3_nt: TGTGCCAGCAGCTTAACCCGAACAAGCACAGATACGCAGTATTTT

clone_size: once
d_call: -
v_call: TRBV13
j_call: TRBJ1-6
cdr3_aa: CASSFRADNSPLHF
cdr3_nt: TGTGCCAGCAGCTTCAGGGCGGATAATTCACCCCTCCACTTT

clone_size: -
d_call: -
v_call: TRBV7-7
j_call: TRBJ2-1
cdr3_aa: CASSLAEHNEQFF
cdr3_nt: TGTGCTAGCAGCTTAGCGGAGCACAATGAGCAGTTCTTC

clone_size: -
d_call: -
v_call: TRBV6-4
j_call: TRBJ2-6
cdr3_aa: CASSKSGAAGANVLTF
cdr3_nt: TGTGCCAGCAGTAAGTCAGGGGCGGCTGGGGCCAACGTCCTGACTTTC

clone_size: -
d_call: TRBD1
v_call: TRBV9
j_call: TRBJ1-4
cdr3_aa: CASSVGQGDEKLFF
cdr3_nt: TGTGCCAGCAGCGTAGGACAGGGGGACGAAAAACTGTTTTTT

clone_size: once
d_call: TRBD2
v_call: TRBV11-3
j_call: TRBJ2-1
cdr3_aa: CASSSMTGTRTNEQFF
cdr3_nt: TGTGCCAGCAGCTCAATGACCGGGACTAGAACTAATGAGCAGTTCTTC

clone_size: -
d_call: TRBD1
v_call: TRBV6-1
j_call: TRBJ1-2
cdr3_aa: CASRLQGAYGYTF
cdr3_nt: TGTGCCAGCAGGTTACAGGGGGCCTATGGCTACACCTTC

clone_size: few
d_call: -
v_call: TRBV5-1
j_call: TRBJ2-7
cdr3_aa: CASSIQGSSEQYF
cdr3_nt: TGCGCCAGCAGCATTCAGGGGTCTAGCGAGCAGTACTTC

clone_size: -
d_call: -
v_call: TRBV29-1
j_call: TRBJ1-1
cdr3_aa: CSGGGGAVNTEAFF
cdr3_nt: TGCAGCGGCGGGGGTGGGGCGGTGAACACTGAAGCTTTCTTT